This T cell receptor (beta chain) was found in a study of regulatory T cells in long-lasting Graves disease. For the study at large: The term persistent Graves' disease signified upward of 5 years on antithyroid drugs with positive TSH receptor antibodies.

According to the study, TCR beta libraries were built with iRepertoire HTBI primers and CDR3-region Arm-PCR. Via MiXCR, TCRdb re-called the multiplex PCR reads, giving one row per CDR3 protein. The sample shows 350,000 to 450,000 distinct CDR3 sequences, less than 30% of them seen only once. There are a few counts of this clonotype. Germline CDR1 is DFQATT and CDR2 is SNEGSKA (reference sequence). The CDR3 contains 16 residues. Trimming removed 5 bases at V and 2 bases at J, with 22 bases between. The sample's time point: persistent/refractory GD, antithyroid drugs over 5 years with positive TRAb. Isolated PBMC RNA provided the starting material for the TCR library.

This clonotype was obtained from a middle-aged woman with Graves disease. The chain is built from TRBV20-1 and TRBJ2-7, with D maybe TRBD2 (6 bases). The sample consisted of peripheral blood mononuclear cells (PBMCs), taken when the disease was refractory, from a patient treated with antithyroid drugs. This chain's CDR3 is CSARPRPSALPYEQYF. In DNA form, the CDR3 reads TGCAGTGCTCGACCCAGACCTAGCGCCCTTCCCTACGAGCAGTACTTC.